One sample yielded the 21 T cell receptor beta chains listed below, sequenced in a study of blood T cell repertoires in COVID-19. Data came from immunoSEQ multiplex PCR; TCRdb stores just in-frame clones and leaves some out. The sample includes 250,000 to 300,000 clones, around 90% of them seen just once. The source material was peripheral blood. The receptors stem from a man in his fifties with acute or convalescent COVID-19.

This clone was found a few times. V usage is TRBV18 and J usage is TRBJ2-7; 8 positions agree with TRBD1. V shed 5 bases, J shed 2 bases, and the junction held 8 bases outside the gene matches. This CDR3 comprises 15 residues. Germline values: CDR1 KGHSH, CDR2 LQKENI. The CDR3 is CASSEGQGGTYEQYF. CDR3 DNA: TGTGCCAGCTCAGAAGGACAGGGTGGAACCTACGAGCAGTACTTC.

This chain joins TRBV19 and TRBJ1-1; 8 nucleotides agree with TRBD1. With V trimmed by 4 bases and J by 3 bases, 10 bases remained unmatched. CDR3 length: 16 residues. The germline V gene has CDR1 LNHDA and CDR2 SQIVND (reference sequence). The CDR3 sequence is CASSRNRGRSYTEAFF. For the CDR3, the DNA is TGTGCCAGTAGTAGGAACAGGGGGAGGTCGTACACTGAAGCTTTCTTT.

The chain couples TRBV7-2 to TRBJ2-7; D not resolved. Between the trimmed V and J ends, which lost 3 bases and 0 bases, there was a span of 6 bases. Germline values: CDR1 SGHTA, CDR2 FQGNSA. The CDR3 is 13 amino acids. The CDR3 sequence is CASSFTVSYEQYF. In DNA, the CDR3 is TGTGCCAGCAGCTTTACAGTCTCCTACGAGCAGTACTTC.

J is TRBJ1-1 and V is TRBV29-1; TRBD1 agrees at 9 bases. Germline lookup yields CDR1 SQVTM and CDR2 ANQGSEA. Trimming removed 6 bases from V and 4 bases from J; junction bases left unmatched: 9. This CDR3 is 14 amino acids long. CDR3 sequence: CSVHLQGASTEAFF. CDR3 nucleotide sequence: TGCAGCGTACACCTACAGGGGGCGAGCACTGAAGCTTTCTTT.

The chain's CDR3 is CASSEPSGGQETQYF. The CDR3 DNA follows: TGCGCCAGCAGTGAGCCTAGCGGGGGCCAGGAGACCCAGTACTTC. This chain links TRBV10-2 with TRBJ2-5, with 10 bases matching TRBD2. Germline V gives CDR1 WSHSY, CDR2 SAAADI. This CDR3 has 15 amino acids. Germline trimming cut 2 bases from V and 5 bases from J; bases unmatched to any gene: 5.

The chain is built from TRBV9 and TRBJ2-5, with unresolved D. The CDR3 is made up of 14 amino acids. Trimming stripped 3 bases from V and 5 bases from J, with 14 bases between. Germline V gene sequence: CDR1 SGDLS, CDR2 YYNGEE. In DNA form, the CDR3 reads TGTGCCAGCAGCGGACAAGGCCCGGCTGAGACCCAGTACTTC. The encoded protein is CASSGQGPAETQYF.

The gene calls are TRBV10-2 and TRBJ2-5; 7 bases line up with TRBD1. The CDR3 loop spans 15 amino acids. The germline gives CDR1 WSHSY, CDR2 SAAADI. V lost 0 bases and J lost 5; bases outside the gene matches: 6. In DNA form, the CDR3 reads TGCGCCAGCAGTGAGTCAGGGGGCTGGAGGGAGACCCAGTACTTC. This encodes CASSESGGWRETQYF.

The rearrangement links TRBV6-5 to TRBJ2-1; D gene unclear. V lost 10 bases, J lost 1 base, and 11 bases lay in between. This CDR3 spans 13 amino acids. Looked up from germline, CDR1 is MNHEY and CDR2 is SVGAGI. CDR3 sequence: CATLTPSYNEQFF. The CDR3 nucleotides are TGTGCCACCCTGACACCTTCCTACAATGAGCAGTTCTTC.

The chain joins TRBV7-9 to TRBJ1-5; TRBD1 is a possible D gene (5 bases). V shed 5 bases and J shed 6 bases, with 11 bases lying between them. The CDR3 is 13 amino acids. CDR1 and CDR2 (germline): SEHNR, FQNEAQ (reference sequence). CDR3 region: CASSDSGLQPQHF. The CDR3 bases are TGTGCCAGCAGCGACTCGGGACTTCAGCCCCAGCATTTT. The entire variable domain, with the rest obtained from reference TRBV7-9 and TRBJ1-5, is as follows: DTGVSQNPRHKITKRGQNVTFRCDPISEHNRLYWYRQTLGQGPEFLTYFQNEAQLEKSRLLSDRFSAERPKGSFSTLEIQRTEQGDSAMYLCASSDSGLQPQHFGDGTRLSIL.

The rearrangement uses TRBV9 and TRBJ2-1; TRBD1 aligns across 9 bases. V dropped 0 bases and J dropped 4; count of bases not matched to a gene: 11. CDR3 length: 18 amino acids. In germline, CDR1 is SGDLS, CDR2 YYNGEE. The CDR3 sequence: CASSVGWGAGQGYNEQFF. Here the CDR3 DNA reads TGTGCCAGCAGCGTAGGATGGGGGGCGGGACAGGGATACAATGAGCAGTTCTTC.

The J gene is TRBJ1-6, the V gene TRBV13, with 7 bases that match TRBD1. This CDR3 contains 15 residues. The V segment lost 0 bases and the J segment 7 bases; nucleotides outside the gene matches: 3. Germline V gene data show CDR1 as PRHDT and CDR2 as FYEKMQ (reference sequence). CDR3 bases: TGTGCCAGCAGCTTAGGGGACAGGACGAATTCACCCCTCCACTTT. Translation gives CASSLGDRTNSPLHF. Using reference TRBV13 and TRBJ1-6 for the parts outside the CDR3, the full variable domain is AAGVIQSPRHLIKEKRETATLKCYPIPRHDTVYWYQQGPGQDPQFLISFYEKMQSDKGSIPDRFSAQQFSDYHSELNMSSLELGDSALYFCASSLGDRTNSPLHFGNGTRLTVT.

This chain links TRBV3-1 (or the pseudogene TRBV3-2) with TRBJ2-1, with D perhaps matching TRBD1 (5 bases). CDR3 length: 16 residues. Germline-derived CDR1 and CDR2 are LGHDT and YNNKEL (reference sequence). V was pared by 0 bases and J by 5 bases, with 14 bases between. CDR3 sequence reads: CASSQESTGPHNEQFF. The DNA for the CDR3 is TGTGCCAGCAGCCAAGAGAGTACAGGTCCTCACAATGAGCAGTTCTTC.

The CDR3 loop is CASSYSGIQPQHF. Here the CDR3 DNA reads TGTGCCAGCAGTTACTCGGGCATTCAGCCCCAGCATTTT. The rearrangement links TRBV6-7 to TRBJ1-5, with no clear D. TRBV6-7 is assigned to the ORF class and has an uncertain function. V was clipped by 0 bases and J by 6 bases, with 6 bases between them. CDR3 length equals 13 residues.

In this sample, this clone turned up a few times. The CDR3 coding sequence is TGTGCCAGCACGGCCCGAATGAGACAGGGTAATTCACCCCTCCACTTT. It translates to CASTARMRQGNSPLHF. The chain carries TRBV5-5 and TRBJ1-6, with 7 positions matching TRBD1. This CDR3 is built from 16 residues. CDR1 is SGHKS, CDR2 YYEKEE, per germline (reference sequence). The ends lost 6 bases at V and 6 bases at J; junction bases unmatched: 12.

The chain carries TRBV9 and TRBJ2-6; D unresolved. Germline CDR1 SGDLS, CDR2 YYNGEE. The length of the CDR3 is 13 residues. Trimming shortened V by 7 bases and J by 0 bases, and 5 bases separated the two germline ends. The CDR3 reads CASSFSGANVLTF. The CDR3 DNA reads as TGTGCCAGCTCGTTCTCTGGGGCCAACGTCCTGACTTTC.

This sequence joins TRBV30 and TRBJ1-5; D unclear. Trimming shortened V by 0 bases and J by 4 bases, and 7 bases separated the two germline ends. The CDR3 is 13 residues long. From germline, CDR1 is GTSNPN and CDR2 SVGIG (reference sequence). DNA of the CDR3: TGTGCCTGGAGTGTACTTGAAAATCAGCCCCAGCATTTT. Encoded protein: CAWSVLENQPQHF. Combining the CDR3 with reference TRBV30 and TRBJ1-5 gives the whole variable domain SQTIHQWPATLVQPVGSPLSLECTVEGTSNPNLYWYRQAAGRGLQLLFYSVGIGQISSEVPQNLSASRPQDRQFILSSKKLLLSDSGFYLCAWSVLENQPQHFGDGTRLSIL.

The chain uses TRBV9 and TRBJ1-1; 7 positions match TRBD1. Trimming took 2 bases from V and 0 from J; bases not matched to a gene: 1. This CDR3 region has 14 residues. CDR1 is SGDLS and CDR2 is YYNGEE in the germline V gene. The CDR3 nucleotides are TGTGCCAGCAGCGTTACAGGGGTGAACACTGAAGCTTTCTTT. This sequence encodes CASSVTGVNTEAFF.

This rearrangement joins TRBV24-1 to TRBJ2-3, with D possibly matching TRBD1 (6 bases). Germline V lookup: CDR1 KGHDR, CDR2 SFDVKD. V was clipped by 4 bases and J by 0 bases, with 10 bases between them. The CDR3 loop spans 15 amino acids. In DNA form, the CDR3 reads TGTGCCACCAGTGAAAGGACAGCTAGCACAGATACGCAGTATTTT. This translates into CATSERTASTDTQYF.

The rearrangement joins TRBV19 to TRBJ2-7; 10 bases are a match to TRBD1. Germline V gives CDR1 LNHDA, CDR2 SQIVND (reference sequence). With V trimmed by 7 bases and J by 1 base, 1 base remained unmatched. The length of the CDR3 is 13 residues. The CDR3 here is CASKGQGSYEQYF. The CDR3, as DNA: TGTGCCAGTAAGGGACAGGGGTCCTACGAGCAGTACTTC.

This chain links TRBV7-8 with TRBJ2-7, with D perhaps TRBD2 (5 bases). From germline, CDR1 is SGHVS and CDR2 FQNEAQ. CDR3 size: 14 residues. V was pared by 1 base and J by 0 bases, with 7 bases between. The CDR3 loop reads CASSLGRSSYEQYF. CDR3 coding DNA: TGTGCCAGCAGCTTAGGGAGGAGCTCCTACGAGCAGTACTTC.

This chain links TRBV6-5 with TRBJ1-5; 8 nucleotides align to TRBD1. The V segment lost 6 bases and the J segment 4 bases; nucleotides outside the gene matches: 2. The length of the CDR3 is 13 residues. Germline assignment: CDR1 MNHEY and CDR2 SVGAGI. CDR3 region: CASRGQVNQPQHF. As DNA, the CDR3 is TGTGCCAGCAGGGGACAGGTGAATCAGCCCCAGCATTTT.